This TCR beta chain derives from a study of blood T cell repertoires in COVID-19. Study at large: Spain, Italy and the United States supplied samples that represented acute and convalescent COVID-19. The cDNA or gDNA used as material had been derived from T cells, B-cell-depleted T cells, or PBMCs.

As originally analysed: Nucleated cell counts were estimated from reference gene primer amplification. Assay: immunoSEQ multiplex PCR; the TCRdb copy retains only in-frame clones and omits some. V and J calls and clone size are given by that table; D and trimming were obtained from the DNA. The profile shows around 70,000 clones, roughly 89% of them singletons. The CDR3 has 15 residues. Germline assignment: CDR1 SGHNT and CDR2 YYREEE (reference sequence). V was shortened by 0 bases and J by 0 bases, with 7 bases between the two germline ends. The sequenced sample was peripheral blood. V usage is TRBV5-4 and J usage is TRBJ2-1; D is perhaps TRBD2 (5 bases). The clonotype comes from an older man with acute or convalescent COVID-19. The CDR3 sequence is CASSLAAVSYNEQFF. The CDR3 bases are TGTGCCAGCAGCTTGGCAGCGGTCTCCTACAATGAGCAGTTCTTC.